This T cell receptor (beta chain) appears in the sequencing data of a study of blood T cell repertoires in COVID-19. On the study more broadly: Both acute and convalescent COVID-19 samples were obtained from the United States, Italy and Spain. The analysed material was cDNA or gDNA that came from T cells, B-cell-depleted T cells, or PBMCs.

CDR3 length: 14 residues. The germline V gene encodes CDR1 MDHEN and CDR2 SYDVKM. V was cut by 3 bases and J by 4 bases, with 12 bases left in between. Study processing details: The assay estimated nucleated cells by amplifying reference gene primers. The method was immunoSEQ multiplex PCR; TCRdb's version includes in-frame clones alone and lacks a portion of them. V and J calls and clone size are copied from that table; D and trimming were computed from the DNA. The repertoire holds about 78,000 clones, with around nine tenths as singletons. Sequencing was done on a sample of peripheral blood. The chain links TRBV28 to TRBJ1-1; tentative D call: TRBD1 (6 bases). This clonotype was sampled from a woman aged 55-70 years with acute or convalescent COVID-19. CDR3 sequence (DNA): TGTGCCAGCAGTTTCTACAGGGAGGGCACTGAAGCTTTCTTT. Its translation: CASSFYREGTEAFF.